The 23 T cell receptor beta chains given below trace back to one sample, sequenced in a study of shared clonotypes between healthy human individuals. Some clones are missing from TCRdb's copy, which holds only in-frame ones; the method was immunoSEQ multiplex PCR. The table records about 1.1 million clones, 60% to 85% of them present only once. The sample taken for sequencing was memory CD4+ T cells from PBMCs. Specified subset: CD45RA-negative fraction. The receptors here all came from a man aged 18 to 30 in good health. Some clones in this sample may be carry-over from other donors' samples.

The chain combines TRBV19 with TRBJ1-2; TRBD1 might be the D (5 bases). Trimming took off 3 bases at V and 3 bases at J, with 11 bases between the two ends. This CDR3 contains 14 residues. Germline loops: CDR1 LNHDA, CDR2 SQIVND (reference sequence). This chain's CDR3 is CASSMLGGDYGYTF. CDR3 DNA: TGTGCCAGTAGTATGTTGGGGGGAGACTATGGCTACACCTTC.

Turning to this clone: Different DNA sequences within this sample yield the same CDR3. The CDR3 bases are TGTGCCAGCATAGGCCAGGGGAACACTGAAGCTTTCTTT. Its translation is CASIGQGNTEAFF. The chain joins TRBV28 to TRBJ1-1, with a possible D match to TRBD1 (5 bases). The CDR3 sequence is 13 residues long. Trimming left V 7 bases short and J 1 base short, with 10 bases between. Per the germline V gene, CDR1 is MDHEN and CDR2 is SYDVKM.

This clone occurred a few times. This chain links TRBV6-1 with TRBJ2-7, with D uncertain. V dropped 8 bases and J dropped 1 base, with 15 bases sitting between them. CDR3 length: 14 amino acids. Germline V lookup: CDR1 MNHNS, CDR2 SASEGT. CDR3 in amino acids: CASGLVGFSYEQYF. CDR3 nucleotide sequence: TGTGCCAGCGGGTTAGTGGGATTTTCCTACGAGCAGTACTTC.

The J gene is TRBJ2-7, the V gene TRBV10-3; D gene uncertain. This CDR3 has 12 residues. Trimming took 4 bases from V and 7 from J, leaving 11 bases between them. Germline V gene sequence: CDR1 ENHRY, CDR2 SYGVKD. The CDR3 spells CAISADTWEQYF. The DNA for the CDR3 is TGTGCCATCAGTGCTGACACCTGGGAGCAGTACTTC.

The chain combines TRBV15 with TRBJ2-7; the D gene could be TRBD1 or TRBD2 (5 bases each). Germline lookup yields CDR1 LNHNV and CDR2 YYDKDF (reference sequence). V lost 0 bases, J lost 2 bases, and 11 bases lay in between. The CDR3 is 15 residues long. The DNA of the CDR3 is TGTGCCACCAGCAGAGATATGGTGGGGGCCTACGAGCAGTACTTC. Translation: CATSRDMVGAYEQYF.

The CDR3 coding sequence is TGTGCCAGCAGTCAGACAGCGGTCCCCTACTATGGCTACACCTTC. It encodes CASSQTAVPYYGYTF. The chain is built from TRBV28 and TRBJ1-2; D possibly corresponds to TRBD1 (5 bases). The CDR3 spans 15 residues. Germline loops: CDR1 MDHEN, CDR2 SYDVKM. V lost 5 bases and J 3 bases, leaving 16 bases between the germline ends.

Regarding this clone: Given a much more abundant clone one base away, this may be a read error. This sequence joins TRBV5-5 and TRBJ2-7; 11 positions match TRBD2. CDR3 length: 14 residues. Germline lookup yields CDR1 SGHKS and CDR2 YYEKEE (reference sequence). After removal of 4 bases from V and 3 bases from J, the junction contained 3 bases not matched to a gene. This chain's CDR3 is CASSQLAGDYEQYF. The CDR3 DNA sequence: TGTGCCAGCAGCCAACTAGCGGGAGACTACGAGCAGTACTTC.

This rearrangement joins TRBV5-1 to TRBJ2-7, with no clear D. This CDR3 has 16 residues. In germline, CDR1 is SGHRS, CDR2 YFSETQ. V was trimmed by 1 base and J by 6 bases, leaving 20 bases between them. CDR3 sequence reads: CASSLMGSTGYGEQYF. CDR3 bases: TGCGCCAGCAGCTTGATGGGGTCGACGGGTTACGGCGAGCAGTACTTC.

CDR3 coding DNA: TGTGCCAGCAGCTTGGGCGGGAGGGAGACCCAGTACTTC. This codes for CASSLGGRETQYF. This chain connects TRBV7-9 to TRBJ2-5, with 8 bases aligning to TRBD2. From germline, CDR1 is SEHNR and CDR2 FQNEAQ (reference sequence). V shed 3 bases, J shed 5 bases, and the junction held 2 bases outside the gene matches. The CDR3 covers 13 residues.

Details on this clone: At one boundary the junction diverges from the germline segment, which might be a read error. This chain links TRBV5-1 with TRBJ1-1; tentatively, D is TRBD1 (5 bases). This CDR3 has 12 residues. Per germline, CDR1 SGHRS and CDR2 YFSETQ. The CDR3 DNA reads TGCGCCAGCAGCCCCATTGGGCGGGACCTGTTGTTT. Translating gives CASSPIGRDLLF.

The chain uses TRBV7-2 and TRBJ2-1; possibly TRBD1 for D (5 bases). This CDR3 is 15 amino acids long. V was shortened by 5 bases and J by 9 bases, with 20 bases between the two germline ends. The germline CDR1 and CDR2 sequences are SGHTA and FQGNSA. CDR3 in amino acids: CASSVNRWLQGEQFF. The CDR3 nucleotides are TGTGCCAGCAGCGTGAACAGGTGGCTTCAGGGTGAGCAGTTCTTC.

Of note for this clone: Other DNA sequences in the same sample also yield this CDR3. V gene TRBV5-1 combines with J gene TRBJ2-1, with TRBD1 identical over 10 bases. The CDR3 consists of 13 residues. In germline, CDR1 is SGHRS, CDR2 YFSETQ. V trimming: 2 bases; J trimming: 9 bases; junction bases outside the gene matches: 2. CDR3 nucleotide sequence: TGCGCCAGCAGCTTCGGACAGGGGGGTGAGCAGTTCTTC. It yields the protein CASSFGQGGEQFF.

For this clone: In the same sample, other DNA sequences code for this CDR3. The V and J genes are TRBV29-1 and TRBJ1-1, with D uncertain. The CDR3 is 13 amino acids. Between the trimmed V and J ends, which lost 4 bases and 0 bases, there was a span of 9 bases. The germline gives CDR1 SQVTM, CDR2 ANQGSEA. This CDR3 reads CSVGGRLNTEAFF. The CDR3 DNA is TGCAGCGTTGGGGGTCGACTGAACACTGAAGCTTTCTTT.

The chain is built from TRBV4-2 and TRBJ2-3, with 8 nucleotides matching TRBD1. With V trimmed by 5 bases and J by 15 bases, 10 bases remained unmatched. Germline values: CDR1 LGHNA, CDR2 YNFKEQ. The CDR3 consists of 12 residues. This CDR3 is CASSLSTGGPYF. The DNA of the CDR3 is TGTGCCAGCAGCTTATCAACAGGGGGACCATATTTT.

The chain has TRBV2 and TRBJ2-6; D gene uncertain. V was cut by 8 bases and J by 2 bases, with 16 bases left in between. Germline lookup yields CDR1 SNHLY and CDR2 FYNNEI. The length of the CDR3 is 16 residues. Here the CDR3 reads CASHRVGVPGANVLTF. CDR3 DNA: TGTGCCAGCCACCGAGTTGGGGTCCCTGGGGCCAACGTCCTGACTTTC.

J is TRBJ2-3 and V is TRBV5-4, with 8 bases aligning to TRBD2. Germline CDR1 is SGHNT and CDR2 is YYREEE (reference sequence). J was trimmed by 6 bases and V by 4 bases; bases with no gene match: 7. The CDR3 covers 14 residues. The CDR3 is CASSPGLAADTQYF. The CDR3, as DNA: TGTGCCAGCAGCCCCGGACTAGCTGCTGATACGCAGTATTTT.

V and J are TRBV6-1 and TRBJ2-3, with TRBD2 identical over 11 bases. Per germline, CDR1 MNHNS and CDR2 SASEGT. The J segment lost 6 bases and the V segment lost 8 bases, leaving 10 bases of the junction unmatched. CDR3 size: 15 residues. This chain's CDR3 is CASPKGPSGGDTQYF. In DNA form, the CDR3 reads TGTGCCAGCCCGAAAGGGCCTAGCGGGGGGGATACGCAGTATTTT.

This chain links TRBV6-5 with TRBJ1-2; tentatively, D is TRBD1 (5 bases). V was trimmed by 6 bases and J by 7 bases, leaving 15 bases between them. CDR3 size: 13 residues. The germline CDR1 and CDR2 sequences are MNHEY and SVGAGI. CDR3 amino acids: CASSLRAESGYTF. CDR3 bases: TGTGCCAGCAGCCTCAGGGCGGAGAGTGGCTACACCTTC.

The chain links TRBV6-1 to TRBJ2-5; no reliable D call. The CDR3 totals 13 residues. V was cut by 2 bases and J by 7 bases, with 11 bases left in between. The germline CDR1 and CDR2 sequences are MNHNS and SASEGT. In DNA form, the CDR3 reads TGTGCCAGCAGTGAATCTCCTCCCCGGACCCAGTACTTC. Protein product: CASSESPPRTQYF.

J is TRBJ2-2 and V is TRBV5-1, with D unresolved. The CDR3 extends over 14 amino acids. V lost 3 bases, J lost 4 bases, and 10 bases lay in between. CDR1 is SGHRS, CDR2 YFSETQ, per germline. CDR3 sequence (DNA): TGCGCCAGCAGCTCCCCATACGGCACCGGGGAGCTGTTTTTT. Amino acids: CASSSPYGTGELFF. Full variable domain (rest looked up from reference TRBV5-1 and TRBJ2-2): KAGVTQTPRYLIKTRGQQVTLSCSPISGHRSVSWYQQTPGQGLQFLFEYFSETQRNKGNFPGRFSGRQFSNSRSEMNVSTLELGDSALYLCASSSPYGTGELFFGEGSRLTVL.

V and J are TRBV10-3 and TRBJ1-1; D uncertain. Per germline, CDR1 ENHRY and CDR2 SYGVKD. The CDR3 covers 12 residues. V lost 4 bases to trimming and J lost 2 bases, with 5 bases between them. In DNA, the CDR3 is TGTGCCATCAGTGCCTCCAACACTGAAGCTTTCTTT. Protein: CAISASNTEAFF.

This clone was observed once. CDR3 nucleotide sequence: TGTGCCATCAAAAGGGGGCTAGCGGGAGCTGGCCCAAATTCCTACGAGCAGTACTTC. Translating gives CAIKRGLAGAGPNSYEQYF. The chain has TRBV10-3 and TRBJ2-7, with 10 bases that match TRBD2. There are 19 residues in the CDR3. In germline, CDR1 is ENHRY, CDR2 SYGVKD. V dropped 7 bases and J dropped 1; count of bases not matched to a gene: 19.

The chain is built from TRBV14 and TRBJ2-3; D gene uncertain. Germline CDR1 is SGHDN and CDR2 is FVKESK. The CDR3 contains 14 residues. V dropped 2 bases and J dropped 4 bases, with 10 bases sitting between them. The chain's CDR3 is CASSQFQPADTQYF. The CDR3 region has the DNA TGTGCCAGCAGCCAATTCCAACCAGCAGATACGCAGTATTTT. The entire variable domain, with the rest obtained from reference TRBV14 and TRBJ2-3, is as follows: EAGVTQFPSHSVIEKGQTVTLRCDPISGHDNLYWYRRVMGKEIKFLLHFVKESKQDESGMPNNRFLAERTGGTYSTLKVQPAELEDSGVYFCASSQFQPADTQYFGPGTRLTVL.